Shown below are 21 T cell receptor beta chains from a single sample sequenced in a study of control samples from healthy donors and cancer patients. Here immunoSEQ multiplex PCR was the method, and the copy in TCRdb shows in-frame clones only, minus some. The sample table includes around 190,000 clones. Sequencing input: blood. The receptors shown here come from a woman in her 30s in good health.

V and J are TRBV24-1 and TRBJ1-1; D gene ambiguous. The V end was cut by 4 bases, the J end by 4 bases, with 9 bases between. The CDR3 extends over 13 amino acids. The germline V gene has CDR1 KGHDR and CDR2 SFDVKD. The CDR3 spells CATSESGGTEAFF. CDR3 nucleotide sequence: TGTGCCACCAGTGAGAGTGGAGGCACTGAAGCTTTCTTT.

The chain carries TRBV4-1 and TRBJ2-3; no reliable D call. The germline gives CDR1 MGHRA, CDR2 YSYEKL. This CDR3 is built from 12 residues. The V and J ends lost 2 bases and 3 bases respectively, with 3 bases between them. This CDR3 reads CASSQPTDTQYF. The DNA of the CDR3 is TGCGCCAGCAGCCAACCGACAGATACGCAGTATTTT.

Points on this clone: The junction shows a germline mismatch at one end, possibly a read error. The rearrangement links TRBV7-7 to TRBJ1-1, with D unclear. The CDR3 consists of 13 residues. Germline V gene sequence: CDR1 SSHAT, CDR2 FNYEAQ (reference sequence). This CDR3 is CASSPDLNTEAFF. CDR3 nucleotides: TGTGCTAGCAGCCCGGACTTGAACACTGAAGCTTTCTTT.

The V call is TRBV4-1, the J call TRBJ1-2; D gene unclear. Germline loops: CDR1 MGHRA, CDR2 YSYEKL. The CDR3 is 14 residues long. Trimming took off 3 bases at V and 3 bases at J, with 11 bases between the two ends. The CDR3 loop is CASSHFGRDYGYTF. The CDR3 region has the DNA TGCGCCAGCAGCCACTTCGGTCGAGACTATGGCTACACCTTC.

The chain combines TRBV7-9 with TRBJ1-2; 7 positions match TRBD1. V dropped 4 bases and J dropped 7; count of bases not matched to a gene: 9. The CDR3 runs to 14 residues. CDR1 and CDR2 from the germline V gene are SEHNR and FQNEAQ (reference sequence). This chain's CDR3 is CASSSRQGLRGYTF. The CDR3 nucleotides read TGTGCCAGCAGCTCTAGACAGGGTCTCCGTGGCTACACCTTC.

The chain's CDR3 is CASSLEVRTEAFF. In nucleotides, the CDR3 is TGTGCCAGCAGCTTAGAAGTCCGCACTGAAGCTTTCTTT. J is TRBJ1-1 and V is TRBV7-8; the D is unclear. Germline CDR1 is SGHVS and CDR2 is FQNEAQ. The V end lost 1 base, the J end lost 4 bases, and 7 bases lay between the germline ends. This CDR3 spans 13 amino acids.

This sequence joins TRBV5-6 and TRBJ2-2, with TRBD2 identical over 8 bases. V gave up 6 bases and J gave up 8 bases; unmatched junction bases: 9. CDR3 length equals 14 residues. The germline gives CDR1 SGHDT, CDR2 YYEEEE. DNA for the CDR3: TGTGCCAGCAATACCGGGAGGGGCCGGGGGGAGCTGTTTTTT. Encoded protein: CASNTGRGRGELFF.

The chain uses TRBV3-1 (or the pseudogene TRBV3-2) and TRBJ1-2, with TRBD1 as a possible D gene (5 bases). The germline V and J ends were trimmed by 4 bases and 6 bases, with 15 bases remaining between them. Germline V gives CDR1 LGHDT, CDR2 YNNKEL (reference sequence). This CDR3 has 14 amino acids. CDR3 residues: CASSLTTGVDGYTF. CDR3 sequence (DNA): TGTGCCAGCAGCCTTACTACGGGGGTAGATGGCTACACCTTC.

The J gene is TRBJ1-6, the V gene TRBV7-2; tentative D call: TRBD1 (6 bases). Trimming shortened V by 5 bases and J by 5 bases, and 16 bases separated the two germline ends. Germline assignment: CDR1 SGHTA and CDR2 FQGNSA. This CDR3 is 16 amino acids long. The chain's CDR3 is CASSRRRGTDNSPLHF. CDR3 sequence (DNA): TGTGCCAGCAGCCGCAGAAGGGGGACGGATAATTCACCCCTCCACTTT.

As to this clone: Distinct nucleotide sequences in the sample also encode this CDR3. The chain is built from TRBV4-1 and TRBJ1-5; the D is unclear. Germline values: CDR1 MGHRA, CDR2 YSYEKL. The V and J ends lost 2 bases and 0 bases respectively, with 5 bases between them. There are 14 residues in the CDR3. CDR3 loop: CASSQPYSNQPQHF. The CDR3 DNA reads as TGCGCCAGCAGCCAACCGTATAGCAATCAGCCCCAGCATTTT.

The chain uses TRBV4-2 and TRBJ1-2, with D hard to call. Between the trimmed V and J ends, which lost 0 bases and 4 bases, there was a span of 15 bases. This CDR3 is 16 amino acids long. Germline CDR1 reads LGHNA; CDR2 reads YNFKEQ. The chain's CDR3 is CASSQDLPILIYGYTF. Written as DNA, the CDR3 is TGTGCCAGCAGCCAAGATCTTCCGATTCTTATCTATGGCTACACCTTC.

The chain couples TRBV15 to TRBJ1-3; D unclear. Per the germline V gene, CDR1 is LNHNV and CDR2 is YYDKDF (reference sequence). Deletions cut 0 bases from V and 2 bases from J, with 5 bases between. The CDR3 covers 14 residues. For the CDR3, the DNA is TGTGCCACCAGCAGAGATGTGCCTGGAAACACCATATATTTT. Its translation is CATSRDVPGNTIYF.

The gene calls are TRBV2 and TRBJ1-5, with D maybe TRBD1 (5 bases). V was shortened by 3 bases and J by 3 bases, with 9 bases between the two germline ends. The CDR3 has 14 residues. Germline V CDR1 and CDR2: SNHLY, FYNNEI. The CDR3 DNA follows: TGTGCCAGCAGTGATAGGGGTATCAATCAGCCCCAGCATTTT. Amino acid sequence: CASSDRGINQPQHF.

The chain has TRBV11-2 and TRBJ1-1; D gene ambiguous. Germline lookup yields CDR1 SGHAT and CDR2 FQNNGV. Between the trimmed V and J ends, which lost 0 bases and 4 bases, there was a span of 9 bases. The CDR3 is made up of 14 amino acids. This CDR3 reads CASSLEIIATEAFF. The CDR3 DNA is TGTGCCAGCAGCTTAGAGATCATCGCCACTGAAGCTTTCTTT. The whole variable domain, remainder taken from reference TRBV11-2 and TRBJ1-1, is EAGVAQSPRYKIIEKRQSVAFWCNPISGHATLYWYQQILGQGPKLLIQFQNNGVVDDSQLPKDRFSAERLKGVDSTLKIQPAKLEDSAVYLCASSLEIIATEAFFGQGTRLTVV.

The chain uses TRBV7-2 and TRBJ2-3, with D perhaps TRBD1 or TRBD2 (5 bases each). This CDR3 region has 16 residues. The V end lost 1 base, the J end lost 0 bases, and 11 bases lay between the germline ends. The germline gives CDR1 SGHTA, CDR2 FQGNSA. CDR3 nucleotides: TGTGCCAGCAGCTTAGTGGGGGTCGCTAGCACAGATACGCAGTATTTT. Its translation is CASSLVGVASTDTQYF.

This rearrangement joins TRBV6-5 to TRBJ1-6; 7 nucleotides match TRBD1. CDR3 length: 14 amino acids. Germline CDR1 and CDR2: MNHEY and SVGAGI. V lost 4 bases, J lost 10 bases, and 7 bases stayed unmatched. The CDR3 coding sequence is TGTGCCAGCAGTTCCGACAGGGCTCGGTCACCCCTCCACTTT. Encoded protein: CASSSDRARSPLHF.

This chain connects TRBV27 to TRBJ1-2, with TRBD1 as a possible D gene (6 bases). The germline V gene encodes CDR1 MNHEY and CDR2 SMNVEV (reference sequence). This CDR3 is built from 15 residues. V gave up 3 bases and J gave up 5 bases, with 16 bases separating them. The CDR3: CASSFRSGAIYGYTF. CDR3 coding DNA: TGTGCCAGCAGTTTTAGGTCAGGGGCTATTTATGGCTACACCTTC.

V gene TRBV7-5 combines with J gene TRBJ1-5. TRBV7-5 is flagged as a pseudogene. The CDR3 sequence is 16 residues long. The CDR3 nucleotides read TGTGCCAGAAGCTTAGCGGCGAAAAGGTCGGGTCAGCCCCAGCATTTT. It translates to CARSLAAKRSGQPQHF.

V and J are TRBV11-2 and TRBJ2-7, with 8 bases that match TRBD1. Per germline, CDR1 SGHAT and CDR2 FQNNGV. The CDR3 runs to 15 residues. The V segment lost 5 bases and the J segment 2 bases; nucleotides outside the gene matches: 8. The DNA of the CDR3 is TGTGCCAGCAGCCCGGGGACAGGTTCTACCTACGAGCAGTACTTC. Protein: CASSPGTGSTYEQYF.

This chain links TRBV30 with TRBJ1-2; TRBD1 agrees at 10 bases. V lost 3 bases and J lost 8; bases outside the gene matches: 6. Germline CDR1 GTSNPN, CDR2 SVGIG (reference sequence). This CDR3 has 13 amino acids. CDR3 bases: TGTGCCTGGAGCCCGGGGACAGGGGACGGCTACACCTTC. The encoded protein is CAWSPGTGDGYTF.

Here the CDR3 DNA reads TGTGCCAGCAGCCACACAGATACGCAGTATTTT. Amino acid sequence: CASSHTDTQYF. The chain couples TRBV14 to TRBJ2-3; no reliable D call. Germline CDR1 is SGHDN and CDR2 is FVKESK. Trimming took 3 bases from V and 2 from J, leaving 0 bases between them. The CDR3 contains 11 residues.